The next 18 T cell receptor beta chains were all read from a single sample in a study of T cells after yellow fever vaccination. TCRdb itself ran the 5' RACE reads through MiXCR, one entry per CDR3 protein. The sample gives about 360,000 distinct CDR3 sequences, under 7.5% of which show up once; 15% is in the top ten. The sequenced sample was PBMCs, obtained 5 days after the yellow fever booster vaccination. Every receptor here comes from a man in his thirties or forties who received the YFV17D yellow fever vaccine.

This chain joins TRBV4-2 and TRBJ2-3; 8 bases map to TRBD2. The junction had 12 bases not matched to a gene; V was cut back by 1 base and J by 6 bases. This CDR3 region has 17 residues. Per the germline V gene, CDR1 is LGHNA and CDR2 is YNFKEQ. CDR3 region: CASSQGDLGGRSDTQYF. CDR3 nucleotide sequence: TGTGCCAGCAGCCAAGGTGACCTTGGCGGGAGGTCGGATACGCAGTATTTT.

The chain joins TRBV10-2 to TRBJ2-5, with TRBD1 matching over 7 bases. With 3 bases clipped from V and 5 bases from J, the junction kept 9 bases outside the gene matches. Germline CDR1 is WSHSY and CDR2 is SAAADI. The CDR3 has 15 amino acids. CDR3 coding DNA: TGCGCCAGCAGTGAACCTTCAGGGGGACGGGAGACCCAGTACTTC. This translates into CASSEPSGGRETQYF.

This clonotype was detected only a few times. In DNA, the CDR3 is TGTGCCAGCAGCGTAGGGGGTGGGGTGAACACAGATACGCAGTATTTT. Amino acids: CASSVGGGVNTDTQYF. The rearrangement joins TRBV9 to TRBJ2-3, with D hard to call. Per the germline V gene, CDR1 is SGDLS and CDR2 is YYNGEE. The CDR3 is 16 amino acids. The V end lost 0 bases, the J end lost 2 bases, and 13 bases lay between the germline ends.

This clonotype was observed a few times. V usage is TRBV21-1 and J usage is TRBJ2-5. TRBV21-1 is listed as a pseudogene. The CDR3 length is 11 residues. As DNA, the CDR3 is TGTGCCAGCAACAGGTGGGAGACCCAGTACTTC. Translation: CASNRWETQYF.

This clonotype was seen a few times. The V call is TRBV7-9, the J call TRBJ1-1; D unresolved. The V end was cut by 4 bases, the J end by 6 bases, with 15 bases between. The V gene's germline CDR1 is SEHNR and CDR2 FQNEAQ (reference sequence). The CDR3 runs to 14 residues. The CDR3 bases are TGTGCCAGCAGCTCAGAGGCCATTTGGGCTGAAGCTTTCTTT. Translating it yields CASSSEAIWAEAFF.

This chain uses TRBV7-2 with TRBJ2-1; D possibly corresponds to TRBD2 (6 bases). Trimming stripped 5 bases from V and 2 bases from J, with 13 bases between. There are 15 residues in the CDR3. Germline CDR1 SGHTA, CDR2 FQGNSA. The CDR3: CASSPVEGPYNEQFF. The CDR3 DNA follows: TGTGCCAGCAGCCCGGTGGAGGGCCCCTACAATGAGCAGTTCTTC. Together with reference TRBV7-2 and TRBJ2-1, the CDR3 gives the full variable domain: GAGVSQSPSNKVTEKGKDVELRCDPISGHTALYWYRQSLGQGLEFLIYFQGNSAPDKSGLPSDRFSAERTGGSVSTLTIQRTQQEDSAVYLCASSPVEGPYNEQFFGPGTRLTVL.

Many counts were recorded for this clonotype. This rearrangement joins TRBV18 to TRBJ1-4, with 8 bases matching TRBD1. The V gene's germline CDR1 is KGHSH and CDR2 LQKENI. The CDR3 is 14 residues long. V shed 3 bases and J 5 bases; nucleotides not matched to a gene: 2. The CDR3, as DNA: TGTGCCAGCTCACCGGGACAGGAGAATGAAAAACTGTTTTTT. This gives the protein CASSPGQENEKLFF.

The DNA for the CDR3 is TGCAGTGCCGGGGGCGGTAATTCACCCCTCCACTTT. Residues: CSAGGGNSPLHF. The chain joins TRBV20-1 to TRBJ1-6, with a tentative D call TRBD1 (6 bases). CDR3 length: 12 amino acids. V lost 6 bases, J lost 6 bases, and 9 bases lay in between. Germline V lookup: CDR1 DFQATT, CDR2 SNEGSKA (reference sequence).

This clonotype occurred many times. This chain's CDR3 is CATSRVSSEAFF. In nucleotides, the CDR3 is TGTGCCACCAGCAGAGTATCCAGTGAAGCTTTCTTT. The V gene is TRBV15, the J gene TRBJ1-1, with D uncertain. V lost 1 base and J 7 bases, leaving 7 bases between the germline ends. The CDR3 length is 12 residues. Germline V gene lookup returns CDR1 LNHNV and CDR2 YYDKDF (reference sequence).

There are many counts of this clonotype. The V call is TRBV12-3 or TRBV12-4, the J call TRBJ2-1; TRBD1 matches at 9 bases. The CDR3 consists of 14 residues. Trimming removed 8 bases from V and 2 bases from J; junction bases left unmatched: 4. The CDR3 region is CASSGTGTYNEQFF. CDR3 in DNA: TGTGCCAGCTCCGGGACAGGGACCTACAATGAGCAGTTCTTC.

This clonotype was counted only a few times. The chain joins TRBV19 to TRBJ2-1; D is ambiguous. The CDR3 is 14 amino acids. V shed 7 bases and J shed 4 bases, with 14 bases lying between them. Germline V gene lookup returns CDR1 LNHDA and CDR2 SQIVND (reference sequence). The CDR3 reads CASKMNGRYNEQFF. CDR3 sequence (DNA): TGTGCCAGTAAAATGAACGGGCGATACAATGAGCAGTTCTTC.

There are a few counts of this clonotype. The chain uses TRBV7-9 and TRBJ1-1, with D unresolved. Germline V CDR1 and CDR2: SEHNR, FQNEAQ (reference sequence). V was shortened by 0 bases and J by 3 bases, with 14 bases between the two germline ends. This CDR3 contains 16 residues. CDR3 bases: TGTGCCAGCAGCTTAGCGTTTTCCGGCGTGCACACTGAAGCTTTCTTT. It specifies CASSLAFSGVHTEAFF.

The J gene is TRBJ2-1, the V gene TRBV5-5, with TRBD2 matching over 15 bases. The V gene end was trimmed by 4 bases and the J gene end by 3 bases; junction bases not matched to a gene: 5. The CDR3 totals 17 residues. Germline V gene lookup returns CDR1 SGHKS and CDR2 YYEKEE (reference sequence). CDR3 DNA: TGTGCCAGCAGCCTGGGACTAGCGGGAGGTAACTACAATGAGCAGTTCTTC. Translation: CASSLGLAGGNYNEQFF. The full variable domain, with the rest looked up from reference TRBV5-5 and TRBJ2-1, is DAGVTQSPTHLIKTRGQQVTLRCSPISGHKSVSWYQQVLGQGPQFIFQYYEKEERGRGNFPDRFSARQFPNYSSELNVNALLLGDSALYLCASSLGLAGGNYNEQFFGPGTRLTVL.

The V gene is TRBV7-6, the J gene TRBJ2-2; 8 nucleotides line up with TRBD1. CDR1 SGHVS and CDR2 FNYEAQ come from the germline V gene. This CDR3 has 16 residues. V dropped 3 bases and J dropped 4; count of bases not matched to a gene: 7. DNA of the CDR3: TGTGCCAGCAGCTTCCCACAGGGGGGTGGCACCGGGGAGCTGTTTTTT. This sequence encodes CASSFPQGGGTGELFF.

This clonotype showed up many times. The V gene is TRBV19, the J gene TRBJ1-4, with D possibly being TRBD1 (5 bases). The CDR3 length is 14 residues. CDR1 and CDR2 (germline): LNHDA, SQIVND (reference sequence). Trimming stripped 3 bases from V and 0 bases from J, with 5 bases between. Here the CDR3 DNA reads TGTGCCAGTAGTATGGGGGCAACTAATGAAAAACTGTTTTTT. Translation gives CASSMGATNEKLFF.

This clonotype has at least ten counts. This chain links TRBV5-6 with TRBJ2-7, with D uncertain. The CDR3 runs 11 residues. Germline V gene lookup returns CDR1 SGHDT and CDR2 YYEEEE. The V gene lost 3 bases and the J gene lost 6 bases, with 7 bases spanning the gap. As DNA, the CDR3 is TGTGCCAGCAGCTCCTGGTCCGAGCAGTACTTC. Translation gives CASSSWSEQYF.

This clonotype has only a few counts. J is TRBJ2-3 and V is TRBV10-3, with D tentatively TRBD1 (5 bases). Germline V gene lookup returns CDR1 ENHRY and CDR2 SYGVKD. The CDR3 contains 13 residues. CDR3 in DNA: TGTACCGCAAGGGGCCAGGGCACAGATACGCAGTATTTT. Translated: CTARGQGTDTQYF.

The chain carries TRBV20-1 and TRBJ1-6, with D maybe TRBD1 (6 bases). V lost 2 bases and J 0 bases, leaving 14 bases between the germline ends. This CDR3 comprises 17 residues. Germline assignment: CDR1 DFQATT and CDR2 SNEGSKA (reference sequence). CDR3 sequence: CSARQDSSSSYNSPLHF. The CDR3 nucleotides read TGCAGTGCTAGACAGGACAGCTCGAGCTCCTATAATTCACCCCTCCACTTT.